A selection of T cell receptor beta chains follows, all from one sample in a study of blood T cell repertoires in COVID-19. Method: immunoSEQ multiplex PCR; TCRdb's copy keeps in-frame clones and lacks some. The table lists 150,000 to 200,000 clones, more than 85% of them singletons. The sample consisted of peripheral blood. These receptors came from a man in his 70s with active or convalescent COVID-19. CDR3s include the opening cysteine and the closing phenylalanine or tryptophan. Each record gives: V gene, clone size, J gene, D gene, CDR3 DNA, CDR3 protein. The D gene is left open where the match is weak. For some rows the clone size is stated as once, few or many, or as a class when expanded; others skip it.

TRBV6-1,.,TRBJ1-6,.,TGTGCCAGCAGTGATGGGACGGGAGGAACCAATTCACCCCTCCACTTT,CASSDGTGGTNSPLHF
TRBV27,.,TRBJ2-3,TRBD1,TGTGCCAGCAGGACAGGGGGAGGTGTCGCAGATACGCAGTATTTT,CASRTGGGVADTQYF
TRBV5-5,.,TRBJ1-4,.,TGTGCCAGCAGCTATGAGGGAATCAGAGCTAATGAAAAACTGTTTTTT,CASSYEGIRANEKLFF
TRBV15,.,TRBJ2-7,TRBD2,TGTGCCACCAGCAGAGGGACTAGCGGAGAAGAGCAGTACTTC,CATSRGTSGEEQYF
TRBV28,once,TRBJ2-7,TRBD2,TGTGCCAGCAGTTTTCTGCCTAGCGGGCCTAGCTCCTACGAGCAGTACTTC,CASSFLPSGPSSYEQYF
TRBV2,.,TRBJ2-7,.,TGTGCCAGCAGCATACAGGGAATGGGCTACGAGCAGTACTTC,CASSIQGMGYEQYF
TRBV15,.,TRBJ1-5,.,TGTGCCACCAGCAGAGATCCCGGAGGCAATCAGCCCCAGCATTTT,CATSRDPGGNQPQHF
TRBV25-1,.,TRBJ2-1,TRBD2,TGTGCCAGCAGTGAGACGGGGACTAGCGGGTACAATGAGCAGTTCTTC,CASSETGTSGYNEQFF
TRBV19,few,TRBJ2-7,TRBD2,TGTGCCAGTAGTATTCAGCGACTAGCGGGAGTACCCCCCTACGAGCAGTACTTC,CASSIQRLAGVPPYEQYF
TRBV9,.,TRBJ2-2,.,TGTGCCAGCAGCGTATTCGCCGGGGAGCTGTTTTTT,CASSVFAGELFF
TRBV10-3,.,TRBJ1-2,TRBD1,TGTGCCATCAGTGCGGACAGGAACTATGGCTACACCTTC,CAISADRNYGYTF
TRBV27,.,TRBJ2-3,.,TGTGCCAGCACCTCACAGGGCTTCACAGATACGCAGTATTTT,CASTSQGFTDTQYF
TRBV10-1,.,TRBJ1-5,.,TGCGCCAGCAGTGAGACTACCAGCAATCAGCCCCAGCATTTT,CASSETTSNQPQHF
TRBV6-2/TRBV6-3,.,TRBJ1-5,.,TGTGCCAGCAGTTACCCGGGACACCTAGGATCATATAGCAATCAGCCCCAGCATTTT,CASSYPGHLGSYSNQPQHF
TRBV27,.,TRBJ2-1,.,TGTGCCAGCAGTCCCCTCGGGAGATACAATGAGCAGTTCTTC,CASSPLGRYNEQFF
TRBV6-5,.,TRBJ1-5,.,TGTGCCAGCAGAAATTCAGGGGCGAGAGGTCAGCCCCAGCATTTT,CASRNSGARGQPQHF
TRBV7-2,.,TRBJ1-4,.,TGTGCCAGCAGCTCGTTCAGGGGAGCTAATGAAAAACTGTTTTTT,CASSSFRGANEKLFF
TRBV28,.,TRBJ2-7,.,TGTGCCAGCAGTTCCTTCTACGAGCAGTACTTC,CASSSFYEQYF
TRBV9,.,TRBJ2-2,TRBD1,TGTGCCAGCAGCGGGCCATTAAGAATGAACAGGGGGAAGTTGACCGGGGAGCTGTTTTTT,CASSGPLRMNRGKLTGELFF
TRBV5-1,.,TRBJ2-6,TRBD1,TGCGCCAGCAGCACACAGGGACAGAATGGGGCCAACGTCCTGACTTTC,CASSTQGQNGANVLTF
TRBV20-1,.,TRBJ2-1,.,TGCAGTGCTCGACAGGTGGATGAGCAGTTCTTC,CSARQVDEQFF
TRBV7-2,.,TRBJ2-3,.,TGTGCCAGCAGCTTAGATTTTAATACGCAGTATTTT,CASSLDFNTQYF
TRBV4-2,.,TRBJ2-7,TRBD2,TGTGCCAGCAGCCGGGCCCAGACGGGAGGAACCTACGAGCAGTACTTC,CASSRAQTGGTYEQYF
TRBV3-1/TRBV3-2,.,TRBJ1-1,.,TGTGCCAGCAGCTTGGGCAGAGACACTGAAGCTTTCTTT,CASSLGRDTEAFF
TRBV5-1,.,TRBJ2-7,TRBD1,TGCGCCAGCAGCTTGGGGACAGGGGGCGGATACGAGCAGTACTTC,CASSLGTGGGYEQYF
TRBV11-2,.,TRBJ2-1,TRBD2,TGTGCCAGCACCCTAACTAGCGGACCCTACAATGAGCAGTTCTTC,CASTLTSGPYNEQFF
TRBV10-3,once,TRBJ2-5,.,TGTGCCATCAGTGAAGGACAGGGAGGGGGGACCCAGTACTTC,CAISEGQGGGTQYF
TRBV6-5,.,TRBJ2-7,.,TGTGCCAGCAGTTGGAGGTTCGGCGAGCAGTACTTC,CASSWRFGEQYF
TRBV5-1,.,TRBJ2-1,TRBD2,TGCGCCAGCAGCTATGGACTAGCGAGACTCAATGAGCAGTTCTTC,CASSYGLARLNEQFF
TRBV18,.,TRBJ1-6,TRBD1,TGTGCCAGCTCCTACGGACAGGGGAGCAATTCACCCCTCCACTTT,CASSYGQGSNSPLHF
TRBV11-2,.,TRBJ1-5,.,TGTGCCAGCAGCTTGAACCCAGATCAGCCCCAGCATTTT,CASSLNPDQPQHF
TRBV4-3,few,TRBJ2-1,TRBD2,TGCGCCAGCAGCCAAGTGGCGCTAGCGGGGGGCGGGGAGCAGTTCTTC,CASSQVALAGGGEQFF
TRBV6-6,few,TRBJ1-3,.,TGTGCCAGCAGACCCGGCGGTGGAGGAAACACCATATATTTT,CASRPGGGGNTIYF
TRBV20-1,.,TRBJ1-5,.,TGCAGTGCTAGTCCGGGGGGAAATCAGCCCCAGCATTTT,CSASPGGNQPQHF
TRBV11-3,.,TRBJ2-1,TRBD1,TGTGCCAGCAGCTTAGTTGGGACAGGGGATTTTCAGGAACAGTTCTTC,CASSLVGTGDFQEQFF
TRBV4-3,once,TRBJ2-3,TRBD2,TGCGCCAGCAGCCTAGACGGGGGGGTGACAGATACGCAGTATTTT,CASSLDGGVTDTQYF
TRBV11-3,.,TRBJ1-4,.,TGTGCCAGCAGCTTAGATTTTCGGGCAGGGGCAGGTGATGAAAAACTGTTTTTT,CASSLDFRAGAGDEKLFF
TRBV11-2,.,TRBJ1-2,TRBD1,TGTGCCTGCCGGACAGGGCTTGGCTACACCTTC,CACRTGLGYTF
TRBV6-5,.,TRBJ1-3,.,TGTGCCAGCAGCCTGCGCTCTGGAAACACCATATATTTT,CASSLRSGNTIYF
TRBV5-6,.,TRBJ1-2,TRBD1,TGTGCCAGCAGCTTTCTTTTACAGGGGGCAGATGGCTACACCTTC,CASSFLLQGADGYTF
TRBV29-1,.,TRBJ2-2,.,TGCAGCGTCTCGGACAGGAACACCGGGGAGCTGTTTTTT,CSVSDRNTGELFF
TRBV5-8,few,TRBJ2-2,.,TGTGCCAGCAGCCCGGGACACGCGAACACCGGGGAGCTGTTTTTT,CASSPGHANTGELFF
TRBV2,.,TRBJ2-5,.,TGTGCCAGCAGTCGAGACAGCACCCAAGAGACCCAGTACTTC,CASSRDSTQETQYF
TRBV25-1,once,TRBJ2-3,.,TGTGCCAGCAGTGTGTCGGGGACAATCACAGATACGCAGTATTTT,CASSVSGTITDTQYF
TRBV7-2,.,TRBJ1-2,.,TGTGCCAGCAGCATAAATGGGCGGGATGGCTACACCTTC,CASSINGRDGYTF
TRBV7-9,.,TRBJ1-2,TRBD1,TGTGCCAGCAGCTTTTTACAGGGGGCAGATGGCTACACCTTC,CASSFLQGADGYTF
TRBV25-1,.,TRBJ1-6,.,TGTGCCAGCAGCGACACGCACAGCTATAATTCACCCCTCCACTTT,CASSDTHSYNSPLHF
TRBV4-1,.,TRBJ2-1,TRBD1,TGCGCCAGCAGCCTGACGACAGGGGGAGTCTACAATGAGCAGTTCTTC,CASSLTTGGVYNEQFF
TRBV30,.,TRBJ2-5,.,TGTGCCTGGAACCCCGGGGGACGTGGAGAGACCCAGTACTTC,CAWNPGGRGETQYF
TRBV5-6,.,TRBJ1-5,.,TGTGCCAGCAGCTTGTTCTCGTGGGGGCCTCCCAATCAGCCCCAGCATTTT,CASSLFSWGPPNQPQHF
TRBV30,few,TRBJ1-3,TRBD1,TGTGCCTGGAGTACCCGGGACAGCTCCTCTGGAAACACCATATATTTT,CAWSTRDSSSGNTIYF
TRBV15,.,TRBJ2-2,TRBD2,TGTGCCACCCGAGGGGTAGCGGGGATGAACACCGGGGAGCTGTTTTTT,CATRGVAGMNTGELFF
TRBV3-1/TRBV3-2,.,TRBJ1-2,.,TGTGCCAGCAGCCATCTGACAGGAACGAACTATGGCTACACCTTC,CASSHLTGTNYGYTF
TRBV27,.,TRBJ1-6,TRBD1,TGTGCCAGCAGTTTTGGCGGGACAGGGAGCAATTCACCCCTCCACTTT,CASSFGGTGSNSPLHF
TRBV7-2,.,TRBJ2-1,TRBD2,TGTGCCAGCAGCCTCTGGACTAGCCAGAGCTCCTACAATGAGCAGTTCTTC,CASSLWTSQSSYNEQFF